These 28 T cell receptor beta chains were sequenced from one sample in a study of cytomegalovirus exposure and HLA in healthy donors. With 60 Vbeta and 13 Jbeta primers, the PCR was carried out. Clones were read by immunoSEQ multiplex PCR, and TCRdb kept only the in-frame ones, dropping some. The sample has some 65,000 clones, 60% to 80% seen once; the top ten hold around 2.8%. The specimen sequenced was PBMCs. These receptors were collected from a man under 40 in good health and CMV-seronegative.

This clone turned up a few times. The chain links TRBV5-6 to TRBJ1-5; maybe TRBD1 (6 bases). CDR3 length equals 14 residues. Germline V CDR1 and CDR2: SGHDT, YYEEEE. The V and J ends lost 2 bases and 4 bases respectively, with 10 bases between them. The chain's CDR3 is CASSFAGANQPQHF. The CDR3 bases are TGTGCCAGCAGCTTTGCAGGGGCAAATCAGCCCCAGCATTTT.

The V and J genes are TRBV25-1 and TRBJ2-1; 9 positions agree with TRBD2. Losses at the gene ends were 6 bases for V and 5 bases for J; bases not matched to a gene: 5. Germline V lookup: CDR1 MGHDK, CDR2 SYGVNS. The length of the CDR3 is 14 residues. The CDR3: CASRGASGDNEQFF. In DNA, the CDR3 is TGTGCCAGCAGGGGGGCTAGCGGGGACAATGAGCAGTTCTTC. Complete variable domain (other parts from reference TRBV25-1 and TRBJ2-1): EADIYQTPRYLVIGTGKKITLECSQTMGHDKMYWYQQDPGMELHLIHYSYGVNSTEKGDLSSESTVSRIRTEHFPLTLESARPSHTSQYLCASRGASGDNEQFFGPGTRLTVL.

DNA of the CDR3: TGTGCCAGCAAACCCTGGACTAGCGGGGGTAGATACAATGAGCAGTTCTTC. It specifies CASKPWTSGGRYNEQFF. The chain is built from TRBV5-4 and TRBJ2-1; 13 nucleotides agree with TRBD2. The germline V gene encodes CDR1 SGHNT and CDR2 YYREEE (reference sequence). Trimming took 6 bases from V and 4 from J; bases not matched to a gene: 10. This CDR3 is 17 amino acids long.

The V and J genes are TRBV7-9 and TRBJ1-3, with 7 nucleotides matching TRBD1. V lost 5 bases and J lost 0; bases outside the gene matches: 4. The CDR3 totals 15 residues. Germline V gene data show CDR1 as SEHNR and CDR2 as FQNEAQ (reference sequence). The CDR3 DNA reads TGTGCCAGCAGCAGGGACAGCATCTCTGGAAACACCATATATTTT. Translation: CASSRDSISGNTIYF. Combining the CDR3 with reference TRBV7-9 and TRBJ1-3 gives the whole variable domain DTGVSQNPRHKITKRGQNVTFRCDPISEHNRLYWYRQTLGQGPEFLTYFQNEAQLEKSRLLSDRFSAERPKGSFSTLEIQRTEQGDSAMYLCASSRDSISGNTIYFGEGSWLTVV.

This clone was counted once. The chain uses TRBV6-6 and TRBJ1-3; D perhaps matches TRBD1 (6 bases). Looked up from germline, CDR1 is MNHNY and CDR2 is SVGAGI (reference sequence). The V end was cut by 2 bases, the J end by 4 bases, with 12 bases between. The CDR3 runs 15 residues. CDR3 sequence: CASSYGPGQGNTIYF. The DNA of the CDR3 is TGTGCCAGCAGTTACGGTCCAGGACAGGGAAACACCATATATTTT.

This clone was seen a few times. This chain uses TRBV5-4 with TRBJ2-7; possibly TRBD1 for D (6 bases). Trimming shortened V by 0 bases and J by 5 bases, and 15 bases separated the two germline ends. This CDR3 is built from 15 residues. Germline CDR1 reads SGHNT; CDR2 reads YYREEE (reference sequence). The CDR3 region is CASSLVGRGGNEQYF. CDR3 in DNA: TGTGCCAGCAGCTTGGTAGGCAGGGGTGGTAACGAGCAGTACTTC.

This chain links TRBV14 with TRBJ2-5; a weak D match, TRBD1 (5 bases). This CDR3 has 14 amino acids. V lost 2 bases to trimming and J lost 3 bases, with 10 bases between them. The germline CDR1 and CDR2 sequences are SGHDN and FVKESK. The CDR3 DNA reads TGTGCCAGCAGCCAAAGGTTCAGGGAAGAGACCCAGTACTTC. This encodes CASSQRFREETQYF.

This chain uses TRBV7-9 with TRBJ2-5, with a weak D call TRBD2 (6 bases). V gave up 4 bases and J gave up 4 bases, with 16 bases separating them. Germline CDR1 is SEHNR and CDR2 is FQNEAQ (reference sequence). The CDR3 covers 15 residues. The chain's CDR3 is CASSSRSGLPETQYF. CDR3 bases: TGTGCCAGCAGCTCCCGCAGCGGGTTGCCAGAGACCCAGTACTTC.

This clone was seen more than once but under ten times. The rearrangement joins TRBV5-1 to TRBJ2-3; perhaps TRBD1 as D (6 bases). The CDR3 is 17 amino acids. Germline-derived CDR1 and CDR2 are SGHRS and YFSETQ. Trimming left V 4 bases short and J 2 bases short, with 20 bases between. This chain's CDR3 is CASSPRGVRGPTDTQYF. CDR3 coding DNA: TGCGCCAGCAGCCCCAGGGGCGTCAGGGGACCCACAGATACGCAGTATTTT.

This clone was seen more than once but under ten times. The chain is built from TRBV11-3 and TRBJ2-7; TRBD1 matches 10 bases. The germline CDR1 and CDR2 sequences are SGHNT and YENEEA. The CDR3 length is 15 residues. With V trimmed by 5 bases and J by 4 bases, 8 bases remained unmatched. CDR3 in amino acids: CASSLEGQGTYEQYF. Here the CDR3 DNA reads TGTGCCAGCAGCCTCGAGGGACAGGGGACATACGAGCAGTACTTC. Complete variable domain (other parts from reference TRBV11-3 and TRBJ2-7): EAGVVQSPRYKIIEKKQPVAFWCNPISGHNTLYWYLQNLGQGPELLIRYENEEAVDDSQLPKDRFSAERLKGVDSTLKIQPAELGDSAVYLCASSLEGQGTYEQYFGPGTRLTVT.

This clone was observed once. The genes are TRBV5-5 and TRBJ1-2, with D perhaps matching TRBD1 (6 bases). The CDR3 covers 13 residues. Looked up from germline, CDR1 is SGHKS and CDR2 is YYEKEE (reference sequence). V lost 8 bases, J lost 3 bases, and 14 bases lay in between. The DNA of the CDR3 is TGTGCCAGTAACAGGGACGCCGACTATGGCTACACCTTC. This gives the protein CASNRDADYGYTF.

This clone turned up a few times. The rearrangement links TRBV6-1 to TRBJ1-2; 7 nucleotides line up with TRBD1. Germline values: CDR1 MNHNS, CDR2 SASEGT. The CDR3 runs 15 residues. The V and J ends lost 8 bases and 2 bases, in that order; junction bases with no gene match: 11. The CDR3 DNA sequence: TGTGCCAGCCCAAATAGACAGGGAAGAAACTATGGCTACACCTTC. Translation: CASPNRQGRNYGYTF.

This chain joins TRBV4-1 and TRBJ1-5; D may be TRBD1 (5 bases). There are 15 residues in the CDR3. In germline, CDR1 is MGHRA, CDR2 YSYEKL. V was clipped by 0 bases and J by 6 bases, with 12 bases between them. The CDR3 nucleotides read TGCGCCAGCAGCCAAGATGCAGGAGGGGTTCAGCCCCAGCATTTT. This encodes CASSQDAGGVQPQHF.

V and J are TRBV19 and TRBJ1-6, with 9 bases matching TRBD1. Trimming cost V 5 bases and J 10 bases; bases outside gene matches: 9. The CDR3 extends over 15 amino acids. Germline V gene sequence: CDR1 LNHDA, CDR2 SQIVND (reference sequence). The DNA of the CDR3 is TGTGCCAGTAGTTCACCCGCCGGGACAGGGTCACCCCTCCACTTT. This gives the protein CASSSPAGTGSPLHF.

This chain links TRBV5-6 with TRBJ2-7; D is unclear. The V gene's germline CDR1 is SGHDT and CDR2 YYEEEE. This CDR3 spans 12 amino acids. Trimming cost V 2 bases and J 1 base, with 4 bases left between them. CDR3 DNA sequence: TGTGCCAGCAGCTTCGTTTCCTACGAGCAGTACTTC. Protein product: CASSFVSYEQYF.

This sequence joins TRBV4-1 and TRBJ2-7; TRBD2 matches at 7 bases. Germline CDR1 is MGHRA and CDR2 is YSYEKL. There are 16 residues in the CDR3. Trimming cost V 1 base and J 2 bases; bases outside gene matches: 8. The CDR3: CASSQGVRRGTYEQYF. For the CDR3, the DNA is TGCGCCAGCAGCCAAGGGGTTCGGCGGGGGACCTACGAGCAGTACTTC.

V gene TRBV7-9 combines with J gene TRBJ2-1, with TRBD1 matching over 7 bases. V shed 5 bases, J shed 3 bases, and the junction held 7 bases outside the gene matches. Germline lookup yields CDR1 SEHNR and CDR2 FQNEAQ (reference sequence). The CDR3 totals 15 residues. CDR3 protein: CASSPGTARYNEQFF. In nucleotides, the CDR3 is TGTGCCAGCAGCCCCGGGACAGCGCGCTACAATGAGCAGTTCTTC.

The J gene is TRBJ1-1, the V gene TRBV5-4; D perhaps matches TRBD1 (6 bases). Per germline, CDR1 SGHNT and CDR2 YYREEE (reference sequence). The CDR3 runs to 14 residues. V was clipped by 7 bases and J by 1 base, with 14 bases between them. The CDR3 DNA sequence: TGTGCCAGCCGTACAGGGTTTGCGAACACTGAAGCTTTCTTT. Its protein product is CASRTGFANTEAFF.

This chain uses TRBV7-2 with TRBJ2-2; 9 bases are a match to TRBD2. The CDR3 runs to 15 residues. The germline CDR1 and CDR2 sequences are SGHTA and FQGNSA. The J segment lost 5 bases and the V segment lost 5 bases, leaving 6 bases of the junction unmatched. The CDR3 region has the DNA TGTGCCAGCAGCCAAGCGGGGGGTGCGACCGGGGAGCTGTTTTTT. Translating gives CASSQAGGATGELFF.

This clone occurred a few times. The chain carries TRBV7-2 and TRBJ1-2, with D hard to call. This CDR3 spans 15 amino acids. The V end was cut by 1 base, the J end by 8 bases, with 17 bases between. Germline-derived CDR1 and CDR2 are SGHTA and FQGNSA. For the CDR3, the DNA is TGTGCCAGCAGCTTAGGGTCCCCCATTTTCGGGGGCTACACCTTC. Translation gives CASSLGSPIFGGYTF.

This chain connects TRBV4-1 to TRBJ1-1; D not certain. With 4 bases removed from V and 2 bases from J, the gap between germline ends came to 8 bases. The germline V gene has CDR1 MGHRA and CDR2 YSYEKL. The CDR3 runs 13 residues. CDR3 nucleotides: TGCGCCAGCAGCCTGTCGGGTAACACTGAAGCTTTCTTT. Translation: CASSLSGNTEAFF.

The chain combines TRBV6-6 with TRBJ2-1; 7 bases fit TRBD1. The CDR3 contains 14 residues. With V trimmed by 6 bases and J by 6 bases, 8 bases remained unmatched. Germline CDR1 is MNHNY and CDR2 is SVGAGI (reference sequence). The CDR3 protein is CASSRRTGVNEQFF. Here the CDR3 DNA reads TGTGCCAGCAGCCGTCGGACAGGAGTCAATGAGCAGTTCTTC.

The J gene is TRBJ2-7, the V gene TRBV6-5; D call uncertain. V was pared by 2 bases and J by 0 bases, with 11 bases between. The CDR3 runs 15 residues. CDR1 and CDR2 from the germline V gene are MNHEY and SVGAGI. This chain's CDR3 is CASSYGSTISYEQYF. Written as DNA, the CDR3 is TGTGCCAGCAGTTACGGCAGTACGATCTCCTACGAGCAGTACTTC.

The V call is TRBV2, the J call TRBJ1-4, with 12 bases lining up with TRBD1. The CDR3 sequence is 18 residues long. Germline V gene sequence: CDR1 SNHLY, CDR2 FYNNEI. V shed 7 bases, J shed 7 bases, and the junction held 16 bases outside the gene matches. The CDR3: CASTSGGTGGVIGEKLFF. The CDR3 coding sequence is TGTGCCAGCACCTCAGGAGGGACAGGGGGCGTAATAGGTGAAAAACTGTTTTTT.

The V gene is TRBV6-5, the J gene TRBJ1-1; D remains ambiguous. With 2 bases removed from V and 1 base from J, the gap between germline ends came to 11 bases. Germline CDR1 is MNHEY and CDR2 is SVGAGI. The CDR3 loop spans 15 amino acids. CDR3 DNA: TGTGCCAGCAGTTACGTGGGCCGGGAGAACACTGAAGCTTTCTTT. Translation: CASSYVGRENTEAFF.

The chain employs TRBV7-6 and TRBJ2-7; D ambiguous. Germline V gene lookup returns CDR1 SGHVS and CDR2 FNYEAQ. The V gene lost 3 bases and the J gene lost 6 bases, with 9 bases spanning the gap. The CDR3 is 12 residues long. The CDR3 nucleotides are TGTGCCAGCAGCTTCGGAGATTTCGAGCAGTACTTC. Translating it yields CASSFGDFEQYF.

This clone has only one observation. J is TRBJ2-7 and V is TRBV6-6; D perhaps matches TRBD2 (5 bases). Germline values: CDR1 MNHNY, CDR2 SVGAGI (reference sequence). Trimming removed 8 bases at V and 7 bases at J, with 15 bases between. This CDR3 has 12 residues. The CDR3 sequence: CASAGELLEQYF. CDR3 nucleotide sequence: TGTGCCAGCGCCGGGGAACTCTTGGAGCAGTACTTC.

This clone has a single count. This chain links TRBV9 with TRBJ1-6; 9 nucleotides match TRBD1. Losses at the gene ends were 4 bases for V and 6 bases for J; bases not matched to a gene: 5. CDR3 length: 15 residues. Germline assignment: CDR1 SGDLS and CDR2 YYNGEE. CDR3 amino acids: CASSSQGAPNSPLHF. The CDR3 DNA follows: TGTGCCAGCAGCTCACAGGGGGCGCCTAATTCACCCCTCCACTTT.